What follows describes a single T cell receptor (beta chain). Trimming removed 5 bases at V and 8 bases at J, with 10 bases between. The CDR3 covers 11 residues. CDR1 is SQVTM and CDR2 is ANQGSEA in the germline V gene. The sample comes from a study of CD8 T cells in Susac syndrome. cDNA came from roughly 0.53 to 1 ug RNA primed by random hexamers. Amplification of TCR beta CDR3 used immunoSEQ multiplex PCR across 54 Vbeta and 13 Jbeta. TCRdb re-analysed the immunoSEQ multiplex PCR reads in MiXCR, keeping a single row per CDR3 protein. This sample carries approximately 270,000 distinct CDR3 sequences, 93% of them seen once, and the ten largest clones take approximately 0.072%. The T cells that were sequenced for TCR beta were CD8+ and CD4+ cells from blood. It was treatment-naive patients with stable or active relapsing-remitting disease who made up the multiple sclerosis controls. TEMRA cells were FACS-enriched, unlike CD8+ and CD4+ T cells, which were negatively isolated.

The sequenced sample consisted of CD4+ T cells from PBMCs. The receptor's source is a human donor with multiple sclerosis. The chain recombines TRBV29-1 with TRBJ2-1, with D unclear. In DNA form, the CDR3 reads TGCAGCGTTCTCGGGTACGATGAGCAGTTCTTC. Translation gives CSVLGYDEQFF.